The clone carrying this T cell receptor beta chain was seen a few times. What it recognizes is unknown. This specimen comes from a study of cytomegalovirus exposure and HLA in healthy donors. The PCR was carried out with 60 Vbeta primers and 13 Jbeta primers. The table came from immunoSEQ multiplex PCR; TCRdb's copy has only in-frame clones and leaves some out. The repertoire holds around 100,000 clones, with about 69% as singletons. The V and J ends lost 4 bases and 5 bases, in that order; junction bases with no gene match: 10. This CDR3 is 15 amino acids long. Germline V lookup: CDR1 SGHRS, CDR2 YFSETQ. Study-level results: The classifier, whose performance was assessed in both the original and validation cohorts, reportedly diagnosed cytomegalovirus status with high specificity and sensitivity. In an earlier analysis, productive rearrangement rates for most beta V segments clustered near 90% or 30%.

Sequencing input: PBMCs. The chain is built from TRBV5-1 and TRBJ2-3; 7 positions match TRBD2. The sequence came from a human donor in good health. The CDR3 nucleotides are TGCGCCAGCAGCCTCCGGGGGGACGCTGGAGATACGCAGTATTTT. Translating it yields CASSLRGDAGDTQYF.